These 30 T cell receptor beta chains originate from one sample sequenced in a study of PD-L1 blockade in urothelial cancer. Data came from immunoSEQ multiplex PCR; TCRdb stores just in-frame clones and leaves some out. The sample lists more than 60,000 clones; about 88% were seen once. Time point noted: peripheral blood 6 weeks after treatment start. Specimen: PBMCs, collected around atezolizumab (anti-PD-L1) treatment. These receptors were taken from a man between 60 and 70 years old with urothelial cancer.

The chain recombines TRBV19 with TRBJ2-3; TRBD1 matches 8 bases. Germline V lookup: CDR1 LNHDA, CDR2 SQIVND (reference sequence). V trimming: 6 bases; J trimming: 1 base; junction bases outside the gene matches: 6. The CDR3 totals 15 residues. The CDR3, as DNA: TGTGCCAGTAGCCCTGACAGGGGAGGCACAGATACGCAGTATTTT. It codes for CASSPDRGGTDTQYF.

The J gene is TRBJ2-3, the V gene TRBV6-5, with D maybe TRBD2 (5 bases). There are 13 residues in the CDR3. The germline CDR1 and CDR2 sequences are MNHEY and SVGAGI. Trimming pared 6 bases from V and 2 bases from J, leaving 9 bases between. CDR3 DNA sequence: TGTGCCAGCAGGCGTGACTACACAGATACGCAGTATTTT. Translation gives CASRRDYTDTQYF.

The rearrangement uses TRBV2 and TRBJ2-5; 9 bases map to TRBD1. The CDR3 contains 14 residues. Germline V CDR1 and CDR2: SNHLY, FYNNEI. Germline trimming cut 6 bases from V and 0 bases from J; bases unmatched to any gene: 2. CDR3 DNA sequence: TGTGCCAGCAGGGACAGGGGAAACCAAGAGACCCAGTACTTC. Translation gives CASRDRGNQETQYF.

V usage is TRBV30 and J usage is TRBJ2-7, with 7 bases matching TRBD2. The V segment lost 1 base and the J segment 11 bases; nucleotides outside the gene matches: 11. Looked up from germline, CDR1 is GTSNPN and CDR2 is SVGIG (reference sequence). The CDR3 contains 13 residues. CDR3 in amino acids: CAWSASGTGGKYF. As DNA, the CDR3 is TGTGCCTGGAGTGCAAGCGGGACGGGCGGGAAGTACTTC.

The chain carries TRBV4-2 and TRBJ2-7, with D tentatively TRBD1 (6 bases). The CDR3 is 15 residues long. Germline CDR1 is LGHNA and CDR2 is YNFKEQ. Trimming pared 4 bases from V and 2 bases from J, leaving 15 bases between. The CDR3 DNA reads as TGTGCCAGCAGCCCAAACGCCGGGACACCCTACGAGCAGTACTTC. Residues: CASSPNAGTPYEQYF.

The rearrangement joins TRBV6-5 to TRBJ2-7, with 7 nucleotides matching TRBD1. After removal of 5 bases from V and 2 bases from J, the junction contained 6 bases not matched to a gene. The CDR3 is 14 residues long. Germline V gene sequence: CDR1 MNHEY, CDR2 SVGAGI. DNA for the CDR3: TGTGCCAGCAGTCCCTTGACAGGGACCTACGAGCAGTACTTC. This encodes CASSPLTGTYEQYF.

The chain combines TRBV7-3 with TRBJ2-1; 11 bases align to TRBD1. The CDR3 length is 17 residues. Per the germline V gene, CDR1 is SGHTA and CDR2 is FQGTGA. J lost 7 bases, V lost 2 bases, and 10 bases had no gene match. Here the CDR3 DNA reads TGTGCCAGCAGCTTAGGTAGTGGACAGGGGGCCCGGAATGAGCAGTTCTTC. The encoded protein is CASSLGSGQGARNEQFF.

The chain employs TRBV10-3 and TRBJ1-3, with 9 bases matching TRBD1. CDR3 length: 18 amino acids. Germline assignment: CDR1 ENHRY and CDR2 SYGVKD. Unmatched junction bases numbered 12, after V lost 6 bases and J lost 0 bases. The CDR3 region has the DNA TGTGCCATCAGAACAGGGGGCACCGTTACCCTCTCTGGAAACACCATATATTTT. Amino acids: CAIRTGGTVTLSGNTIYF.

The rearrangement uses TRBV7-2 and TRBJ2-7, with D unresolved. The CDR3 extends over 14 amino acids. V was cut by 5 bases and J by 1 base, with 12 bases left in between. Germline V gene sequence: CDR1 SGHTA, CDR2 FQGNSA. In DNA, the CDR3 is TGTGCCAGCAGCCCCGTGAGGTTTTCCTACGAGCAGTACTTC. It is translated as CASSPVRFSYEQYF.

The V and J genes are TRBV11-3 and TRBJ1-1, with TRBD1 identical over 8 bases. Trimming cost V 1 base and J 0 bases; bases outside gene matches: 4. The CDR3 is 16 residues long. Germline V CDR1 and CDR2: SGHNT, YENEEA. The CDR3 here is CASSLGTGTMNTEAFF. For the CDR3, the DNA is TGTGCCAGCAGCTTAGGGACAGGGACGATGAACACTGAAGCTTTCTTT.

This chain uses TRBV6-5 with TRBJ2-1; 10 bases are a match to TRBD1. Germline V gives CDR1 MNHEY, CDR2 SVGAGI. With 4 bases clipped from V and 8 bases from J, the junction kept 5 bases outside the gene matches. The CDR3 loop spans 14 amino acids. CDR3 protein: CASSFGGTGDEQFF. The CDR3 DNA follows: TGTGCCAGCAGTTTTGGAGGGACAGGGGATGAGCAGTTCTTC.

The chain links TRBV19 to TRBJ2-1; TRBD1 matches 7 bases. Trimming removed 3 bases from V and 6 bases from J; junction bases left unmatched: 8. Germline V CDR1 and CDR2: LNHDA, SQIVND (reference sequence). The CDR3 has 15 residues. CDR3 DNA sequence: TGTGCCAGTAGTATGGGACAGAGCCCAGCCAATGAGCAGTTCTTC. The encoded protein is CASSMGQSPANEQFF.

This chain links TRBV6-6 with TRBJ2-7; 7 nucleotides align to TRBD1. V lost 5 bases to trimming and J lost 3 bases; unmatched junction nucleotides: 7. The CDR3 consists of 14 residues. Germline-derived CDR1 and CDR2 are MNHNY and SVGAGI (reference sequence). CDR3 sequence (DNA): TGTGCCAGCAGTCGGACCCGGGACAGCTACGAGCAGTACTTC. This sequence encodes CASSRTRDSYEQYF.

The V gene is TRBV30, the J gene TRBJ1-1; D not resolved. Germline V gene sequence: CDR1 GTSNPN, CDR2 SVGIG (reference sequence). This CDR3 comprises 13 residues. Trimming stripped 2 bases from V and 11 bases from J, with 18 bases between. The CDR3 region is CAWSQFTTSFAFF. In DNA form, the CDR3 reads TGTGCCTGGAGTCAATTCACGACATCTTTTGCTTTCTTT.

Comment on this clone: Other DNA sequences in this sample translate to the same CDR3. The chain combines TRBV18 with TRBJ1-5; TRBD1 agrees at 9 bases. From germline, CDR1 is KGHSH and CDR2 LQKENI. J was trimmed by 4 bases and V by 3 bases; bases with no gene match: 1. The CDR3 consists of 14 residues. Here the CDR3 DNA reads TGTGCCAGCTCACCGACAGGGGGAAATCAGCCCCAGCATTTT. Its protein is CASSPTGGNQPQHF.

V and J are TRBV27 and TRBJ1-4; 7 positions agree with TRBD1. The CDR3 runs to 14 residues. In germline, CDR1 is MNHEY, CDR2 SMNVEV (reference sequence). The junction had 7 bases not matched to a gene; V was cut back by 5 bases and J by 7 bases. The CDR3 loop reads CASSPGTVSEKLFF. CDR3 sequence (DNA): TGTGCCAGCAGTCCCGGGACAGTTAGTGAAAAACTGTTTTTT.

V gene TRBV19 combines with J gene TRBJ2-3; TRBD1 aligns across 10 bases. Per germline, CDR1 LNHDA and CDR2 SQIVND (reference sequence). This CDR3 contains 14 residues. The junction had 4 bases not matched to a gene; V was cut back by 6 bases and J by 4 bases. The CDR3: CASRTGGASDTQYF. For the CDR3, the DNA is TGTGCCAGTAGGACAGGGGGCGCTTCAGATACGCAGTATTTT.

The chain couples TRBV5-4 to TRBJ2-1, with 16 bases identical to TRBD2. The J segment lost 8 bases and the V segment lost 4 bases, leaving 6 bases of the junction unmatched. The CDR3 is 16 residues long. Germline CDR1 is SGHNT and CDR2 is YYREEE (reference sequence). CDR3 nucleotides: TGTGCCAGCAGCCCACCGGGACTAGCGGGAGGGTATGAGCAGTTCTTC. This codes for CASSPPGLAGGYEQFF.

This clone turned up a few times. The V and J genes are TRBV18 and TRBJ2-1; maybe TRBD1 (6 bases). This CDR3 has 13 residues. V was pared by 3 bases and J by 6 bases, with 9 bases between. Germline values: CDR1 KGHSH, CDR2 LQKENI. For the CDR3, the DNA is TGTGCCAGCTCACCGGACAGATCCAATGAGCAGTTCTTC. Translated, it gives CASSPDRSNEQFF. The full variable domain, in which reference TRBV18 and TRBJ2-1 provide the parts outside the CDR3, is NAGVMQNPRHLVRRRGQEARLRCSPMKGHSHVYWYRQLPEEGLKFMVYLQKENIIDESGMPKERFSAEFPKEGPSILRIQQVVRGDSAAYFCASSPDRSNEQFFGPGTRLTVL.

The chain uses TRBV19 and TRBJ2-7, with a possible D match to TRBD2 (7 bases). The germline gives CDR1 LNHDA, CDR2 SQIVND (reference sequence). This CDR3 has 13 amino acids. The V gene lost 7 bases and the J gene lost 3 bases, with 13 bases spanning the gap. The CDR3 DNA sequence: TGTGCCAGTAAGGGGCGGGGGCTCTACGAGCAGTACTTC. Its translation is CASKGRGLYEQYF.

Written as DNA, the CDR3 is TGTGCCAGCTCACCACTAACGACAGCGAACACTGAAGCTTTCTTT. Protein product: CASSPLTTANTEAFF. The chain carries TRBV18 and TRBJ1-1; TRBD1 might be the D (5 bases). The germline gives CDR1 KGHSH, CDR2 LQKENI. The CDR3 spans 15 residues. Trimming cost V 1 base and J 1 base, with 10 bases left between them.

The chain joins TRBV19 to TRBJ2-7; perhaps TRBD1 as D (5 bases). Trimming shortened V by 5 bases and J by 5 bases, and 19 bases separated the two germline ends. This CDR3 has 15 residues. Germline CDR1 and CDR2: LNHDA and SQIVND (reference sequence). CDR3 sequence: CASSDGAGDRHEQYF. The CDR3 nucleotides are TGTGCCAGTAGTGATGGGGCAGGAGATCGACACGAGCAGTACTTC. The variable domain in full, completed from reference TRBV19 and TRBJ2-7, reads DGGITQSPKYLFRKEGQNVTLSCEQNLNHDAMYWYRQDPGQGLRLIYYSQIVNDFQKGDIAEGYSVSREKKESFPLTVTSAQKNPTAFYLCASSDGAGDRHEQYFGPGTRLTVT.

This chain connects TRBV9 to TRBJ1-4; 8 bases are a match to TRBD1. The V gene's germline CDR1 is SGDLS and CDR2 YYNGEE. Trimming took 3 bases from V and 3 from J; bases not matched to a gene: 10. The CDR3 runs 17 residues. In DNA, the CDR3 is TGTGCCAGCAGCGCCGGGACAGGAGACGGGTCTAATGAAAAACTGTTTTTT. Protein product: CASSAGTGDGSNEKLFF.

The rearrangement joins TRBV15 to TRBJ1-3; D is uncertain. The V end was cut by 4 bases, the J end by 0 bases, with 10 bases between. This CDR3 comprises 15 residues. Germline loops: CDR1 LNHNV, CDR2 YYDKDF (reference sequence). The CDR3 nucleotides read TGTGCCACCAGCACCGAGCTTAGCTCTGGAAACACCATATATTTT. Translation: CATSTELSSGNTIYF.

The V call is TRBV4-2, the J call TRBJ2-4; 9 nucleotides agree with TRBD2. CDR1 and CDR2 from the germline V gene are LGHNA and YNFKEQ. V lost 0 bases and J lost 9; bases outside the gene matches: 3. The CDR3 spans 14 residues. In DNA, the CDR3 is TGTGCCAGCAGCCAAGATAGCGGGAGTGGCATTCAGTACTTC. This translates into CASSQDSGSGIQYF.

This chain joins TRBV27 and TRBJ1-2, with 10 nucleotides matching TRBD1. The CDR3 has 15 residues. From germline, CDR1 is MNHEY and CDR2 SMNVEV (reference sequence). The J segment lost 5 bases and the V segment lost 2 bases, leaving 5 bases of the junction unmatched. CDR3 coding DNA: TGTGCCAGCAGTTTAGGGACAGGGGTGATGTATGGCTACACCTTC. Amino acid sequence: CASSLGTGVMYGYTF.

This chain uses TRBV18 with TRBJ1-5; TRBD1 aligns across 7 bases. Germline V gene data show CDR1 as KGHSH and CDR2 as LQKENI. V shed 4 bases and J 0 bases; nucleotides not matched to a gene: 6. This CDR3 is 16 amino acids long. Here the CDR3 DNA reads TGTGCCAGCTCACTAGGGGACAGAAGTAGCAATCAGCCCCAGCATTTT. Translating it yields CASSLGDRSSNQPQHF.

The CDR3 DNA reads TGTGCCAGCAGCAGGGACAGGAGTAGCACTGAAGCTTTCTTT. Translating gives CASSRDRSSTEAFF. V is TRBV7-2 and J is TRBJ1-1, with TRBD1 matching 8 bases. The germline V gene has CDR1 SGHTA and CDR2 FQGNSA. With V trimmed by 5 bases and J by 4 bases, 6 bases remained unmatched. The length of the CDR3 is 14 residues.

The CDR3 nucleotides are TGTGCCAGCAGTGCGAAAACAGCGGTCGAAGCTTTCTTT. As protein: CASSAKTAVEAFF. The J gene is TRBJ1-1, the V gene TRBV2; D is uncertain. Germline loops: CDR1 SNHLY, CDR2 FYNNEI. The CDR3 contains 13 residues. Trimming removed 4 bases from V and 8 bases from J, with 14 bases in between.

The chain recombines TRBV7-2 with TRBJ2-1; D might be TRBD2 (5 bases). Trimming left V 2 bases short and J 7 bases short, with 12 bases between. The CDR3 covers 14 residues. Germline CDR1 SGHTA, CDR2 FQGNSA. CDR3 region: CASSLLRGLNEQFF. CDR3 nucleotide sequence: TGTGCCAGCAGCTTACTCCGCGGGCTGAATGAGCAGTTCTTC.